This TCR beta chain was sequenced for a study of blood T cells in healthy people across ages. With respect to this clonotype: Its antigen is not known.

Study outcomes and limitations: TCR beta diversity, measured per million T cells, fell in a roughly linear way with age.

The CDR3 contains 13 residues. The germline gives CDR1 MNHEY, CDR2 SVGEGT. Trimming pared 2 bases from V and 0 bases from J, leaving 5 bases between. Through a sample-barcoded 5' primer and a J-beta primer mix, a second PCR was run for roughly 6 to 12 cycles. Each TCR beta cDNA got a 12-nucleotide random molecular identifier. TCRdb analysed the 5' RACE reads with MiXCR anew, one entry per CDR3 protein. This table holds 550,000 to 650,000 distinct CDR3 sequences, roughly a quarter found once. The data also belong to a second study, concerning T cells of mothers and their children. That investigation notes: Added by the second PCR's M1S primer were sample barcodes and 2-4 random nucleotides.

The source is a boy aged 2 to 10 in good health. V usage is TRBV6-2 or TRBV6-3 and J usage is TRBJ2-7; unclear D gene. The sequenced sample was blood. CDR3 nucleotide sequence: TGTGCCAGCAGTTACGGGAACTCCTACGAGCAGTACTTC. Protein product: CASSYGNSYEQYF.